The 8 T cell receptor beta chains given below trace back to one sample, sequenced in a study of T cells in narcolepsy. TCRdb's copy holds only in-frame clones and misses some; the assay was immunoSEQ multiplex PCR. Here the sample spans fewer than 40,000 clones, about four fifths being singletons. The material sequenced was CD45RA- memory CD4+ T cells from PBMCs. Receptor source: a human donor with narcolepsy.

The chain combines TRBV19 with TRBJ2-5; D is unresolved. Trimming took 6 bases from V and 0 from J, leaving 14 bases between them. This CDR3 contains 15 residues. Germline CDR1 and CDR2: LNHDA and SQIVND (reference sequence). For the CDR3, the DNA is TGTGCCAGTAGAGAAGGTGGGGTGTACCAAGAGACCCAGTACTTC. Translation gives CASREGGVYQETQYF.

The rearrangement links TRBV28 to TRBJ2-7; 9 bases fit TRBD1. The CDR3 sequence is 15 residues long. V dropped 5 bases and J dropped 6; count of bases not matched to a gene: 11. From germline, CDR1 is MDHEN and CDR2 SYDVKM. The CDR3 nucleotides read TGTGCCAGCAGTCACGACAGGGGGAGAGGTCGCGAGCAGTACTTC. Translating it yields CASSHDRGRGREQYF.

This chain connects TRBV11-2 to TRBJ1-1; D ambiguous. The CDR3 covers 13 residues. V gave up 2 bases and J gave up 1 base, with 5 bases separating them. Germline CDR1 SGHAT, CDR2 FQNNGV. CDR3 nucleotides: TGTGCCAGCAGCTTAAGATGGAACACTGAAGCTTTCTTT. Encoded protein: CASSLRWNTEAFF.

V is TRBV25-1 and J is TRBJ1-1; D unresolved. Germline loops: CDR1 MGHDK, CDR2 SYGVNS. The CDR3 has 11 amino acids. The V end lost 2 bases, the J end lost 6 bases, and 4 bases lay between the germline ends. The CDR3 nucleotides read TGTGCCAGCAGTGAACTGGCTGAAGCTTTCTTT. This translates into CASSELAEAFF.

The V call is TRBV5-4, the J call TRBJ2-2, with D possibly matching TRBD1 (6 bases). Per germline, CDR1 SGHNT and CDR2 YYREEE (reference sequence). V was shortened by 1 base and J by 5 bases, with 12 bases between the two germline ends. This CDR3 has 15 residues. This CDR3 reads CASSLFSGETGELFF. The CDR3 DNA follows: TGTGCCAGCAGCTTGTTTTCAGGGGAAACCGGGGAGCTGTTTTTT.

The table lists this clone with a few counts. The chain links TRBV19 to TRBJ2-1; 7 positions match TRBD2. Germline lookup yields CDR1 LNHDA and CDR2 SQIVND (reference sequence). V was clipped by 7 bases and J by 5 bases; unmatched bases: 20. This CDR3 is 18 amino acids long. The CDR3 DNA follows: TGTGCCAGTACCATGTCCGGCGTGGGAGCGGGGCATAACAATGAGCAGTTCTTC. Protein sequence: CASTMSGVGAGHNNEQFF.

The genes are TRBV7-9 and TRBJ2-5; 7 nucleotides agree with TRBD1. CDR3 length equals 13 residues. The V and J ends lost 3 bases and 11 bases, in that order; junction bases with no gene match: 9. CDR1 is SEHNR, CDR2 FQNEAQ, per germline (reference sequence). CDR3 in amino acids: CASSFTGVREQYF. For the CDR3, the DNA is TGTGCCAGCAGCTTTACAGGGGTGAGGGAGCAGTACTTC. Variable domain in full (rest from reference TRBV7-9 and TRBJ2-5): DTGVSQNPRHKITKRGQNVTFRCDPISEHNRLYWYRQTLGQGPEFLTYFQNEAQLEKSRLLSDRFSAERPKGSFSTLEIQRTEQGDSAMYLCASSFTGVREQYFGPGTRLLVL.

This chain links TRBV10-1 with TRBJ1-1; the D is unclear. Germline V gives CDR1 WNHNN, CDR2 SYGVQD (reference sequence). V was clipped by 3 bases and J by 0 bases, with 11 bases between them. CDR3 length: 15 residues. Here the CDR3 DNA reads TGCGCCAGCAGTGAAGGTGACGCCATGAACACTGAAGCTTTCTTT. Protein sequence: CASSEGDAMNTEAFF.